One and the same sample provided the 8 T cell receptor beta chains below, sequenced in a study of shared clonotypes between healthy human individuals. Sequencing used immunoSEQ multiplex PCR; TCRdb keeps in-frame clones, though not all of them. This sample has about 1 million clones; approximately 80% occur once, and the top ten carry under 0.65%. Sample: memory CD4+ T cells from PBMCs. Sample subset: CD45RA-negative fraction. The receptors here all came from a young man in good health. Some clones in this sample may be carry-over from other donors' samples.

Note on this clone: Other DNA sequences within the sample encode an identical CDR3. This chain connects TRBV5-1 to TRBJ1-2; D remains unclear. Trimming left V 0 bases short and J 3 bases short, with 9 bases between. Germline-derived CDR1 and CDR2 are SGHRS and YFSETQ. This CDR3 has 14 residues. CDR3 region: CASSLGGQDYGYTF. The CDR3 DNA follows: TGCGCCAGCAGCTTGGGGGGTCAGGACTATGGCTACACCTTC.

The gene calls are TRBV19 and TRBJ1-2; 10 positions agree with TRBD1. V dropped 5 bases and J dropped 3; count of bases not matched to a gene: 9. Per the germline V gene, CDR1 is LNHDA and CDR2 is SQIVND (reference sequence). The length of the CDR3 is 16 residues. The CDR3 here is CASSPPGTGEYYGYTF. The CDR3 coding sequence is TGTGCCAGTAGTCCCCCGGGGACAGGGGAGTACTATGGCTACACCTTC.

This chain links TRBV5-1 with TRBJ2-1; the match to TRBD2 covers 8 bases. Germline V gives CDR1 SGHRS, CDR2 YFSETQ. The J segment lost 4 bases and the V segment lost 0 bases, leaving 6 bases of the junction unmatched. The CDR3 contains 16 residues. The CDR3 protein is CASSLVGSGAYNEQFF. The CDR3 nucleotides read TGCGCCAGCAGCTTGGTGGGTAGCGGGGCTTACAATGAGCAGTTCTTC.

V usage is TRBV6-1 and J usage is TRBJ2-4; 12 bases are a match to TRBD1. The CDR3 covers 14 residues. V lost 8 bases, J lost 6 bases, and 5 bases stayed unmatched. In germline, CDR1 is MNHNS, CDR2 SASEGT. CDR3 residues: CASGRDRGPNIQYF. DNA for the CDR3: TGTGCCAGCGGCCGGGACAGGGGGCCAAACATTCAGTACTTC.

This clone was observed a handful of times. The chain couples TRBV9 to TRBJ2-5; D may be TRBD2 (6 bases). The CDR3 has 16 amino acids. Germline lookup yields CDR1 SGDLS and CDR2 YYNGEE. V was pared by 4 bases and J by 1 base, with 17 bases between. CDR3 sequence (DNA): TGTGCCAGCAGCCCCGCTGGGTATAGCGGCCAAGAGACCCAGTACTTC. This translates into CASSPAGYSGQETQYF.

CDR3 nucleotides: TGTGCCAGCAGTTACTCGAGTCAGCCTTTAAATGAAAAACTGTTTTTT. As protein: CASSYSSQPLNEKLFF. V gene TRBV6-5 combines with J gene TRBJ1-4; D unresolved. This CDR3 spans 16 amino acids. V was clipped by 0 bases and J by 5 bases, with 13 bases between them. Germline lookup yields CDR1 MNHEY and CDR2 SVGAGI.

The V gene is TRBV11-2, the J gene TRBJ2-1; D remains ambiguous. The V end lost 8 bases, the J end lost 1 base, and 15 bases lay between the germline ends. The CDR3 has 15 amino acids. Germline CDR1 reads SGHAT; CDR2 reads FQNNGV. Here the CDR3 reads CASGNEASSYNEQFF. The CDR3 region has the DNA TGTGCCAGCGGTAACGAAGCTTCTTCCTACAATGAGCAGTTCTTC.

The gene calls are TRBV25-1 and TRBJ2-2; possibly TRBD2 for D (5 bases). Per the germline V gene, CDR1 is MGHDK and CDR2 is SYGVNS. This CDR3 comprises 13 residues. V was trimmed by 5 bases and J by 4 bases, leaving 8 bases between them. CDR3 region: CASSFGLTGELFF. For the CDR3, the DNA is TGTGCCAGCAGTTTTGGACTCACCGGGGAGCTGTTTTTT.